The T cell receptor beta chain described here comes from a study of cytomegalovirus exposure and HLA in healthy donors. This clone has a handful of counts. The antigen remains undetermined. General observations from the study: The authors assumed roughly uniform sequencing depth across donors for presence/absence analyses. Highly shared variants forming one cluster were likely a sequencing artifact.

Each donor's status was that of a healthy bone marrow donor. Though probably carrying unrecorded immune exposures, donors were nominally healthy at sampling. Primers for the PCR totalled 60 Vbeta and 13 Jbeta. The protocol was immunoSEQ multiplex PCR, while the TCRdb copy is restricted to in-frame clones and leaves out a portion. The sample lists about 170,000 clones; about 80% were seen once. CDR1 and CDR2 (germline): KGHSH, LQKENI. The V end was cut by 5 bases, the J end by 5 bases, with 15 bases between. The CDR3 runs 14 residues. The chain employs TRBV18 and TRBJ1-1, with a weak D call TRBD1 (5 bases). The sequenced sample was PBMCs. This receptor was taken from a woman between 25 and 40 years old in good health and CMV-seropositive. The DNA of the CDR3 is TGTGCCAGCTCAGGCAGGGTCGGGGGGACTGAAGCTTTCTTT. Translation gives CASSGRVGGTEAFF.